Listed here are 11 T cell receptor beta chains from one sample, sequenced in a study of neurological immune-mediated disorders. TCRdb itself ran the 5' RACE reads through MiXCR, one entry per CDR3 protein. This table has 70,000 to 90,000 distinct CDR3 sequences, over 4.5% appearing once. Described time point: longitudinal time-point 2. What was sequenced was PBMCs. The origin of the receptors is a woman aged 60 to 75 with multiple sclerosis.

This clonotype was observed at least ten times. This chain joins TRBV5-1 and TRBJ1-5, with D uncertain. Germline CDR1 reads SGHRS; CDR2 reads YFSETQ. Trimming removed 1 base at V and 3 bases at J, with 11 bases between. The CDR3 totals 15 residues. The CDR3 coding sequence is TGCGCCAGCAGCTTGAGAGCGAGCCCCAATCAGCCCCAGCATTTT. Translation: CASSLRASPNQPQHF.

This clonotype was recorded many times. The gene calls are TRBV24-1 and TRBJ2-3, with 7 bases matching TRBD2. Germline V gene data show CDR1 as KGHDR and CDR2 as SFDVKD. V was pared by 4 bases and J by 6 bases, with 3 bases of the junction left unmatched. CDR3 size: 13 residues. CDR3 residues: CATSEGLEDTQYF. Here the CDR3 DNA reads TGTGCCACCAGTGAAGGACTAGAGGATACGCAGTATTTT.

The table lists this clonotype with many counts. The chain carries TRBV25-1 and TRBJ2-7, with 10 bases fitting TRBD1. The ends lost 1 base at V and 3 bases at J; junction bases unmatched: 3. The CDR3 sequence is 15 residues long. Germline CDR1 MGHDK, CDR2 SYGVNS. The CDR3 DNA sequence: TGTGCCAGCAGTGAATGGGACAGGGGAGGCTACGAGCAGTACTTC. This gives the protein CASSEWDRGGYEQYF.

In its sample, this clonotype was seen a few times. The chain is built from TRBV5-1 and TRBJ2-1, with D unresolved. This CDR3 spans 14 amino acids. V was shortened by 0 bases and J by 6 bases, with 10 bases between the two germline ends. Looked up from germline, CDR1 is SGHRS and CDR2 is YFSETQ. The CDR3 here is CASSLVQNFNEQFF. CDR3 DNA sequence: TGCGCCAGCAGCTTGGTCCAGAATTTCAATGAGCAGTTCTTC.

This clonotype was seen repeatedly, ten times or more. The chain recombines TRBV11-2 with TRBJ1-1; 7 bases map to TRBD1. From germline, CDR1 is SGHAT and CDR2 FQNNGV. There are 15 residues in the CDR3. Losses at the gene ends were 1 base for V and 7 bases for J; bases not matched to a gene: 9. CDR3 sequence (DNA): TGTGCCAGCAGCTTAGGAATACAGGGGACGTTTGAAGCTTTCTTT. Its translation is CASSLGIQGTFEAFF.

The table lists this clonotype with many counts. The chain links TRBV7-9 to TRBJ2-2; D uncertain. This CDR3 spans 13 amino acids. Germline values: CDR1 SEHNR, CDR2 FQNEAQ (reference sequence). Trimming removed 3 bases at V and 5 bases at J, with 7 bases between. The CDR3 DNA is TGTGCCAGCAGCTTTGAGAGGACCGGGGAGCTGTTTTTT. It encodes CASSFERTGELFF.

The table lists this clonotype with many counts. This chain's CDR3 is CASSDGQGVEAFF. The DNA for the CDR3 is TGTGCCAGCAGTGACGGACAGGGTGTTGAAGCTTTCTTT. This rearrangement joins TRBV6-1 to TRBJ1-1; 8 nucleotides agree with TRBD1. Germline V gene data show CDR1 as MNHNS and CDR2 as SASEGT. CDR3 length: 13 amino acids. V shed 3 bases, J shed 7 bases, and the junction held 4 bases outside the gene matches.

This clonotype showed up many times. The gene calls are TRBV24-1 and TRBJ2-4; D is unresolved. The germline V gene has CDR1 KGHDR and CDR2 SFDVKD. CDR3 length: 15 residues. Trimming shortened V by 0 bases and J by 0 bases, and 5 bases separated the two germline ends. The chain's CDR3 is CATSDLGIAKNIQYF. The DNA of the CDR3 is TGTGCCACCAGTGATTTGGGGATAGCCAAAAACATTCAGTACTTC.

This clonotype was counted many times. The CDR3 sequence is CATGTVGVGNSPLHF. CDR3 in DNA: TGTGCCACGGGAACAGTGGGGGTTGGTAATTCACCCCTCCACTTT. The chain carries TRBV15 and TRBJ1-6; D is possibly TRBD1 (5 bases). V lost 9 bases and J 6 bases, leaving 18 bases between the germline ends. Germline lookup yields CDR1 LNHNV and CDR2 YYDKDF (reference sequence). CDR3 length: 15 amino acids.

The table lists this clonotype with a few counts. The CDR3, as DNA: TGTGCCAGCAGGGGACAGGGTCCAAGCTCCTACAATGAGCAGTTCTTC. It is translated as CASRGQGPSSYNEQFF. The chain combines TRBV7-9 with TRBJ2-1; 9 nucleotides line up with TRBD1. The CDR3 extends over 16 amino acids. The germline CDR1 and CDR2 sequences are SEHNR and FQNEAQ (reference sequence). After removal of 6 bases from V and 0 bases from J, the junction contained 6 bases not matched to a gene.

To note about this clonotype: This may be a read error, as it is one base from a much larger clone. V usage is TRBV6-1 and J usage is TRBJ1-5, with 7 bases lining up with TRBD1. The germline V gene has CDR1 MNHNS and CDR2 SASEGT. Trimming cost V 7 bases and J 1 base; bases outside gene matches: 16. The CDR3 has 18 amino acids. The CDR3 is CASIARTGIFVSNQPQHF. CDR3 in DNA: TGTGCCAGCATCGCCAGGACAGGTATCTTTGTAAGCAATCAGCCCCAGCATTTT.